This TCR beta chain appears in the sequencing data of a study of blood T cell repertoires in COVID-19. TCRdb keeps only in-frame clones here, not all; method: immunoSEQ multiplex PCR. Of fewer than 300,000 clones in the sample, roughly 85% were seen once. CDR3 length equals 14 residues. Germline CDR1 SGHDN, CDR2 FVKESK. V was trimmed by 1 base and J by 2 bases, leaving 6 bases between them. This TCR was recovered from a man aged 35-49 years who had been exposed to COVID-19. Sequenced sample: PBMCs or T cells enriched from blood (not recorded which). V usage is TRBV14 and J usage is TRBJ2-4, with D tentatively TRBD2 (5 bases). The CDR3 loop reads CASSQAGSKNIQYF. CDR3 DNA sequence: TGTGCCAGCAGCCAAGCGGGGTCCAAAAACATTCAGTACTTC.